The T cell receptor (beta chain) described here comes from a study of T cell clones after liver transplantation. The CDR3 covers 14 residues. The V end lost 4 bases, the J end lost 8 bases, and 12 bases lay between the germline ends. Germline lookup yields CDR1 MNHEY and CDR2 SMNVEV (reference sequence). Clones were sequenced by immunoSEQ multiplex PCR, and TCRdb holds only the in-frame ones, with some missing. The repertoire holds more than 45,000 clones, with approximately 70% as singletons. The chain links TRBV27 to TRBJ1-6; the D gene is possibly TRBD1 (6 bases). This receptor was identified in a human patient who received a liver transplant. Some T cells may have come from the graft donor. The starting material was CD4+ T cells from blood, obtained at the roughly 16-month timepoint. DNA of the CDR3: TGTGCCAGCAGTTGGGACATGGGACATTCACCCCTCCACTTT. It is translated as CASSWDMGHSPLHF.